Each of the 15 T cell receptor beta chains below was sequenced from the same sample in a study of T cells after posttransplantation cyclophosphamide. Sequencing used immunoSEQ multiplex PCR; TCRdb keeps in-frame clones, though not all of them. The sample contains 10,000 to 13,000 clones, 90% to 95% of which appear only once. The sample taken for sequencing was naive CD8+ T cells sorted from PBMCs. The receptor source for this set is a young man in good health and a related stem cell transplant donor.

The rearrangement uses TRBV21-1 and TRBJ2-7; TRBD2, the D gene given by the table, was not confirmed from the DNA. TRBV21-1 is a pseudogene segment. CDR3 length equals 14 residues. The CDR3 reads CASSSWGGKYEQYF. In nucleotides, the CDR3 is TGTGCCAGCAGCTCTTGGGGGGGGAAGTACGAGCAGTACTTC.

This sequence joins TRBV7-3 and TRBJ2-3; TRBD2 aligns across 9 bases. CDR3 length equals 14 residues. V was pared by 3 bases and J by 6 bases, with 4 bases of the junction left unmatched. In germline, CDR1 is SGHTA, CDR2 FQGTGA. This chain's CDR3 is CASSLSSGGDTQYF. CDR3 nucleotides: TGTGCCAGCAGCTTGTCCAGCGGGGGGGATACGCAGTATTTT.

This chain uses TRBV2 with TRBJ2-7; TRBD1 aligns across 8 bases. The germline V gene has CDR1 SNHLY and CDR2 FYNNEI. The trim removed 8 bases at V and 5 bases at J, leaving 11 bases unmatched. CDR3 length: 14 amino acids. Here the CDR3 DNA reads TGTGCCAGCTCGAGCGGACAGGGCACCCACGAGCAGTACTTC. It specifies CASSSGQGTHEQYF.

The V gene is TRBV9, the J gene TRBJ2-7; 7 nucleotides align to TRBD1. This CDR3 is built from 13 residues. CDR1 is SGDLS and CDR2 is YYNGEE in the germline V gene. V lost 0 bases and J lost 4; bases outside the gene matches: 1. CDR3 DNA: TGTGCCAGCAGCGTAGGGGACAGTTACGAGCAGTACTTC. Protein sequence: CASSVGDSYEQYF. Full variable domain (outside the CDR3, taken from reference TRBV9 and TRBJ2-7): DSGVTQTPKHLITATGQRVTLRCSPRSGDLSVYWYQQSLDQGLQFLIQYYNGEERAKGNILERFSAQQFPDLHSELNLSSLELGDSALYFCASSVGDSYEQYFGPGTRLTVT.

The genes are TRBV2 and TRBJ1-1, with TRBD1 as a possible D gene (5 bases). Germline assignment: CDR1 SNHLY and CDR2 FYNNEI. The ends were cut back, 11 bases at V and 1 base at J, with 11 bases in the middle. The CDR3 spans 12 residues. Here the CDR3 reads CARMGGNTEAFF. The CDR3 nucleotides read TGTGCCCGAATGGGGGGGAACACTGAAGCTTTCTTT.

This chain joins TRBV28 and TRBJ2-7, with TRBD1 matching over 9 bases. The junction had 2 bases not matched to a gene; V was cut back by 2 bases and J by 6 bases. CDR1 and CDR2 (germline): MDHEN, SYDVKM. The length of the CDR3 is 13 residues. CDR3 region: CASSLGQGLEQYF. The CDR3, as DNA: TGTGCCAGCAGTTTAGGACAGGGGCTCGAGCAGTACTTC.

The chain has TRBV5-1 and TRBJ1-6; TRBD1 aligns across 7 bases. This CDR3 spans 14 amino acids. CDR1 and CDR2 (germline): SGHRS, YFSETQ. Unmatched junction bases numbered 4, after V lost 2 bases and J lost 8 bases. As DNA, the CDR3 is TGCGCCAGCAGCTTTAGAGGGGGCGATTCACCCCTCCACTTT. Amino acid sequence: CASSFRGGDSPLHF.

With respect to this clone: As the CDR3 is not closed by the conserved phenylalanine or tryptophan, this likely results from a read error. This chain uses TRBV2 with TRBJ1-5; D not resolved. Trimming took 3 bases from V and 2 from J, leaving 11 bases between them. The CDR3 contains 15 residues. Germline CDR1 and CDR2: SNHLY and FYNNEI. The CDR3 sequence: CASSETVGGNQPQHL. CDR3 bases: TGTGCCAGCAGTGAGACCGTTGGAGGCAATCAGCCCCAGCATCTT.

The rearrangement uses TRBV11-2 and TRBJ2-3, with D perhaps TRBD2 (5 bases). Trimming pared 1 base from V and 0 bases from J, leaving 17 bases between. The CDR3 is 18 residues long. Looked up from germline, CDR1 is SGHAT and CDR2 is FQNNGV. CDR3 in amino acids: CASSLVLSPGDSTDTQYF. DNA of the CDR3: TGTGCCAGCAGCTTAGTCCTAAGTCCCGGGGATAGCACAGATACGCAGTATTTT.

This chain uses TRBV2 with TRBJ2-1; TRBD2 aligns across 14 bases. Germline V gene lookup returns CDR1 SNHLY and CDR2 FYNNEI. The CDR3 has 16 amino acids. V shed 5 bases and J 5 bases; nucleotides not matched to a gene: 5. CDR3 coding DNA: TGTGCCAGCAGTTCCCGGACTAGCGGGGGGCACAATGAGCAGTTCTTC. Its translation: CASSSRTSGGHNEQFF.

This chain uses TRBV5-4 with TRBJ2-5, with 11 positions matching TRBD2. After removal of 0 bases from V and 4 bases from J, the junction contained 8 bases not matched to a gene. The CDR3 is made up of 17 amino acids. Germline CDR1 is SGHNT and CDR2 is YYREEE (reference sequence). In DNA, the CDR3 is TGTGCCAGCAGCTTGGTAGCGGGGGGGCTGATCGGAGAGACCCAGTACTTC. Its protein is CASSLVAGGLIGETQYF. The variable domain in full, with the rest retrieved from reference TRBV5-4 and TRBJ2-5, is ETGVTQSPTHLIKTRGQQVTLRCSSQSGHNTVSWYQQALGQGPQFIFQYYREEENGRGNFPPRFSGLQFPNYSSELNVNALELDDSALYLCASSLVAGGLIGETQYFGPGTRLLVL.

The CDR3 sequence: CASSSFLEGLSPLHF. The CDR3 bases are TGTGCCAGCAGCTCATTCCTTGAGGGTCTTTCACCCCTCCACTTT. This sequence joins TRBV5-6 and TRBJ1-6; D remains unclear. Germline-derived CDR1 and CDR2 are SGHDT and YYEEEE. Between the trimmed V and J ends, which lost 3 bases and 9 bases, there was a span of 16 bases. CDR3 length equals 15 residues.

The genes are TRBV11-2 and TRBJ2-1, with TRBD2 matching over 13 bases. Germline trimming cut 1 base from V and 2 bases from J; bases unmatched to any gene: 2. This CDR3 comprises 17 residues. Germline loops: CDR1 SGHAT, CDR2 FQNNGV. CDR3 DNA: TGTGCCAGCAGCTTAGGGACTAGCGGGGGCCCCTACAATGAGCAGTTCTTC. This sequence encodes CASSLGTSGGPYNEQFF.

This chain links TRBV7-9 with TRBJ1-2, with TRBD1 matching 9 bases. Germline V lookup: CDR1 SEHNR, CDR2 FQNEAQ (reference sequence). CDR3 length: 14 residues. With 5 bases clipped from V and 8 bases from J, the junction kept 9 bases outside the gene matches. In nucleotides, the CDR3 is TGTGCCAGCAGCCCCGGACAGGGGAGGGACGGCTACACCTTC. Amino acids: CASSPGQGRDGYTF.

The genes are TRBV7-9 and TRBJ2-7; D is perhaps TRBD1 (5 bases). Germline CDR1 is SEHNR and CDR2 is FQNEAQ (reference sequence). The CDR3 sequence is 14 residues long. Between the trimmed V and J ends, which lost 1 base and 4 bases, there was a span of 11 bases. The CDR3 loop reads CASSLGRQGYEQYF. CDR3 bases: TGTGCCAGCAGCTTAGGTAGGCAGGGATACGAGCAGTACTTC.